This T cell receptor (beta chain) was recorded in a study of the immune and genomic landscape of osteosarcoma. Assay: immunoSEQ multiplex PCR; the TCRdb copy retains only in-frame clones and omits some. Counted here are approximately 9,400 clones, around 71% occurring once; the ten biggest clones make up 18%. The post-treatment osteosarcoma tumors were primary, local recurrence or metastasis specimens from poor-prognosis patients. The clonotype was recovered from a human donor with osteosarcoma. Input material: osteosarcoma tumor tissue from the lung.

The CDR3 spells CASTLHRDTGELFF. The CDR3 nucleotides are TGTGCCAGCACCCTCCACAGGGACACCGGGGAGCTGTTTTTT. The genes are TRBV28 and TRBJ2-2, with a weak D call TRBD1 (6 bases). Trimming cost V 7 bases and J 3 bases, with 12 bases left between them. In germline, CDR1 is MDHEN, CDR2 SYDVKM. The CDR3 covers 14 residues.